This T cell receptor beta chain derives from a study of neurological immune-mediated disorders. Study findings and constraints: Multiple sclerosis patients had less TCR clonal expansion than even healthy controls, unlike HTLV-1-associated myelopathy.

Germline CDR1 and CDR2: SGHRS and YFSETQ. The CDR3 spans 15 residues. The V end lost 0 bases, the J end lost 4 bases, and 13 bases lay between the germline ends. The cDNA was synthesized by 5'RACE incorporating 10-nucleotide random UMIs. MiXCR, applied by TCRdb to the 5' RACE reads, yields one record per CDR3 protein. In the table there are approximately 48,000 distinct CDR3 sequences, 10% to 15% of which are singletons. This clonotype came up many times. Its cognate antigen is unknown. Regarding time point: longitudinal time-point 3. A total of 2 million PBMCs stored at -80 degrees C provided the unsorted libraries.

Material: PBMCs. The V and J genes are TRBV5-1 and TRBJ1-2; no clear D gene. This receptor was identified in a male donor with HTLV-1-associated myelopathy (HAM/TSP). The CDR3 bases are TGCGCCAGCAGCTTGGCTGGACGCTTATCCTATGGCTACACCTTC. Encoded protein: CASSLAGRLSYGYTF.